The present T cell receptor beta chain was sequenced within a study of human T cells and chemical hapten exposure. Overall study: Minor volume differences among pooled libraries chiefly drove per-sample TCR yield variation.

This clonotype came up many times. Its antigen is as yet unknown. Described time point: healthy volunteer bleed at 6 weeks. Unseparated into fractions, whole blood served as the source from which total RNA was extracted. The study used a library that attached unique molecular identifiers to individual cDNA molecules. Per the original methods: Counting gave a median of approximately 97,000 TCRs per sample, with values ranging from about 23,224 to 700,000. Using its own MiXCR run on the RACE reads, TCRdb lists one record per CDR3 protein. The authors' filters were not applied to this entry. Among more than 60,000 distinct CDR3 sequences listed, around 8.7% were seen once. Regarding the study as a whole: TCRs above 1 in 1000 frequency did not change with DPC sensitization.

V shed 5 bases and J 7 bases; nucleotides not matched to a gene: 12. The CDR3 contains 17 residues. Germline V gene lookup returns CDR1 MNHNY and CDR2 SVGAGI (reference sequence). This TCR derives from a male donor in good health. Some clones in this sample may be carry-over from other donors' samples. The chain couples TRBV6-6 to TRBJ2-2; 11 bases map to TRBD1. Sequenced material: whole blood. Here the CDR3 DNA reads TGTGCCAGCAGTACCCAGAGACCGGGACAGGGGGACGGGGAGCTGTTTTTT. Translated, it gives CASSTQRPGQGDGELFF.